A selection of T cell receptor beta chains follows, all from one sample in a study of T-cell memory formation after mild COVID-19. In TCRdb, the 5' RACE reads were re-called with MiXCR into one record per CDR3 protein. The repertoire holds hundreds of thousands of distinct CDR3 sequences, with about 20% as singletons. Material: PBMCs or a T cell subset sorted from them (not recorded which). Receptor source: an adult woman who had mild COVID-19 (a few samples of this study predate the infection). Cell type and time point are not known. The CDR3 runs from the conserved cysteine through the conserved F or W. A D gene is named only where the DNA matches it firmly. Size values are once, few and many counts, or a class for expanded clones, and some rows have none.

>few|TRBJ2-7|TRBV5-1|TRBD1
CASSHTGEHEQYF
TGCGCCAGCAGCCATACAGGGGAACACGAGCAGTACTTC
>few|TRBJ2-7|TRBV6-5|TRBD2
CASSYPLGGGRSYEQYF
TGTGCCAGCAGTTACCCCCTGGGCGGGGGTCGGTCCTACGAGCAGTACTTC
>-|TRBJ2-7|TRBV12-3/TRBV12-4|TRBD2
CASSWGLDYEQYF
TGTGCCAGCAGTTGGGGACTAGATTACGAGCAGTACTTC
>-|TRBJ2-4|TRBV12-3/TRBV12-4|TRBD1
CASSRQGNIQYF
TGTGCCAGCAGTCGACAGGGGAACATTCAGTACTTC
>-|TRBJ2-3|TRBV7-2|-
CASSPLRRGPTDTQYF
TGTGCCAGCAGCCCTTTGCGGCGGGGGCCCACAGATACGCAGTATTTT
>many|TRBJ1-5|TRBV20-1|-
CSALPLAGNQPQHF
TGCAGTGCCCTCCCACTCGCAGGGAATCAGCCCCAGCATTTT
>few|TRBJ2-2|TRBV5-6|TRBD1
CASSFKKTGGDTGELFF
TGTGCCAGCAGCTTTAAAAAGACAGGGGGGGACACCGGGGAGCTGTTTTTT
>many|TRBJ2-2|TRBV20-1|TRBD2
CSARKASGGADTGELFF
TGCAGTGCTAGAAAGGCTAGCGGGGGGGCCGACACCGGGGAGCTGTTTTTT
>few|TRBJ2-5|TRBV5-5|TRBD2
CASSLVASGGQGETQYF
TGTGCCAGCAGCTTGGTGGCTAGCGGGGGCCAGGGGGAGACCCAGTACTTC
>-|TRBJ2-1|TRBV7-2|TRBD1
CASSWSRGPDNEQFF
TGTGCCAGCAGCTGGAGCAGGGGGCCCGACAATGAGCAGTTCTTC
>-|TRBJ2-7|TRBV5-1|-
CASSLDGQIYEQYF
TGCGCCAGCAGCTTGGATGGTCAGATTTATGAGCAGTACTTC
>-|TRBJ1-5|TRBV2|TRBD1
CASSSDRGFLHF
TGTGCCAGCAGCTCGGACAGGGGATTTTTGCATTTT
>few|TRBJ2-1|TRBV20-1|-
CSANNRSSYNEQFF
TGCAGTGCTAATAACAGGAGCTCCTACAATGAGCAGTTCTTC
>-|TRBJ2-5|TRBV30|TRBD1
CAWNSGTGHRAQYF
TGTGCCTGGAATAGTGGGACAGGACATAGGGCCCAGTACTTC
>-|TRBJ1-4|TRBV4-3|-
CASSLGTRGGNEKLFF
TGCGCCAGCAGCCTAGGGACCAGGGGCGGTAATGAAAAACTGTTTTTT
>-|TRBJ1-1|TRBV3-1|-
CASSQDKYTEAFF
TGTGCCAGCAGCCAAGATAAGTACACTGAAGCTTTCTTT
>-|TRBJ2-5|TRBV20-1|TRBD2
CSARLALETQYF
TGCAGTGCCCGACTAGCGTTAGAGACCCAGTACTTC
>few|TRBJ2-7|TRBV7-9|-
CASSSNLGQGSYEQYF
TGTGCCAGCAGCTCGAATCTCGGGCAGGGAAGCTACGAGCAGTACTTC
>-|TRBJ2-1|TRBV7-9|-
CASSLDRWQGWEQFF
TGTGCCAGCAGCTTAGATAGGTGGCAGGGGTGGGAGCAGTTCTTC
>few|TRBJ2-3|TRBV4-3|-
CASSPGGGYTDTQYF
TGCGCCAGCAGCCCAGGTGGGGGGTACACAGATACGCAGTATTTT
>-|TRBJ1-2|TRBV5-1|-
CASLENRALYGYTF
TGCGCCAGCCTCGAAAACAGGGCTCTCTATGGCTACACCTTC
>few|TRBJ2-5|TRBV4-3|-
CASSQDLVNQETQYF
TGCGCCAGCAGCCAAGATCTTGTCAACCAAGAGACCCAGTACTTC
>few|TRBJ2-5|TRBV5-1|TRBD2
CASSVGGADTQYF
TGCGCCAGCAGCGTCGGGGGGGCCGACACCCAGTACTTC
>-|TRBJ2-1|TRBV7-2|TRBD2
CASSLWTSGLYNEQFF
TGTGCCAGCAGCTTGTGGACTAGCGGGCTATACAATGAGCAGTTCTTC
>few|TRBJ1-1|TRBV9|-
CASSPQMGLTEAFF
TGTGCCAGCAGCCCCCAGATGGGGCTCACTGAAGCTTTCTTT
>-|TRBJ1-3|TRBV4-2|-
CASSQVSLKRGSSGNTIYF
TGTGCCAGCAGCCAAGTATCTCTCAAGCGCGGAAGCTCTGGAAACACCATATATTTT
>few|TRBJ1-1|TRBV12-5|-
CASGAGGLLNTEAFF
TGTGCTAGTGGTGCGGGTGGCCTCCTGAACACTGAAGCTTTCTTT
>-|TRBJ2-3|TRBV11-2|TRBD2
CASSVGLAGEGFDTQYF
TGTGCCAGCAGCGTGGGACTAGCGGGTGAAGGTTTCGATACGCAGTATTTT